This is a list of T cell receptor beta chains from one sample in a study of T cells in Graves' hyperthyroidism and ophthalmopathy. TCRdb ran MiXCR on the multiplex PCR reads and lists one entry per CDR3 protein. The sample lists roughly 800,000 distinct CDR3 sequences, 35% to 40% occurring once. Sequenced: blood. Source of these receptors: a man aged 18 to 30 with Graves' hyperthyroidism. CDR3s leave out the opening cysteine and the closing phenylalanine or tryptophan. Each record gives: clone size, V gene, CDR3 length, CDR3 protein. Size is stated for part of the rows, as once, few or many counts, or as a class when the clone is expanded.

>many|TRBV7-2|13
ASSQSPGMDEKLF
>-|TRBV13|13
ASRTGTRGYYEQY
>-|TRBV29-1|13
SSFPDSPSAYEQY
>few|TRBV29-1|11
SGMSRAGYEQY
>-|TRBV2|12
ASSKQGSTDTQY
>-|TRBV12-3/TRBV12-4|12
ASIMGGRVETQY
>many|TRBV12-3/TRBV12-4|13
ASSTRTGHRSPLH
>few|TRBV5-1|13
ASSLNQGYNSPLH
>many|TRBV20-1|12
SARGAGVGQPQH
>many|TRBV29-1|11
SAGGQGGTEAF